This entry is about one TCR beta chain. These data are taken from a study of beta chain features in type 1 diabetes. The study reverse transcribed the entire isolated RNA, so it sequenced expressed TCRB transcripts. Some clones are missing from TCRdb's copy, which holds only in-frame ones; the method was immunoSEQ multiplex PCR. The sample yields under 400,000 clones, 12% to 15% seen once. The germline V and J ends were trimmed by 0 bases and 7 bases, with 13 bases remaining between them. This CDR3 has 15 residues. CDR1 is SGHAT, CDR2 FQNNGV, per germline. Specimen: central memory CD4+ T cells from blood. This rearrangement joins TRBV11-2 to TRBJ2-4; possible D gene TRBD2, 6 bases. This clonotype was obtained from a man younger than 40 in good health. CDR3 residues: CASSLDGGTGNIQYF. The CDR3 DNA follows: TGTGCCAGCAGCTTAGACGGCGGGACGGGGAACATTCAGTACTTC.